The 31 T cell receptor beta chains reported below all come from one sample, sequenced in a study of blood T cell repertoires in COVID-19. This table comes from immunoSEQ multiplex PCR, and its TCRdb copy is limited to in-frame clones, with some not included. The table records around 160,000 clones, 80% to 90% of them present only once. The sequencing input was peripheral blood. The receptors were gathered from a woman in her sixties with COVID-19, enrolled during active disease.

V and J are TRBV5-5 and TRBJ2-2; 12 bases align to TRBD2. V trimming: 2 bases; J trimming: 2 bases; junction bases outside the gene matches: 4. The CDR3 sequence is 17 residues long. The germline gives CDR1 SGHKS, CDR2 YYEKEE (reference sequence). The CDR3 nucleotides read TGTGCCAGCAGCTTTCGACTAGCGGGGGCCAACACCGGGGAGCTGTTTTTT. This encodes CASSFRLAGANTGELFF.

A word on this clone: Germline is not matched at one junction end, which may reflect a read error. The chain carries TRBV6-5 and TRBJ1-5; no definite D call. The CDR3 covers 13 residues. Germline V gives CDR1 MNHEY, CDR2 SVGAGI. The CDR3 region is CASSSSGGLTPVF. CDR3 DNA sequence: TGTGCCAGCAGTTCCTCGGGAGGACTAACCCCCGTTTTT.

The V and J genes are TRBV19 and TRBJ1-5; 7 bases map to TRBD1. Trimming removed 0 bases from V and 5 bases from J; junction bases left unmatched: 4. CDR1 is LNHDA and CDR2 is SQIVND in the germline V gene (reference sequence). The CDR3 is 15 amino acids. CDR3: CASSIEGTVDQPQHF. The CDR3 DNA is TGTGCCAGTAGTATAGAAGGGACAGTTGATCAGCCCCAGCATTTT. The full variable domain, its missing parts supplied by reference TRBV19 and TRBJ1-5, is DGGITQSPKYLFRKEGQNVTLSCEQNLNHDAMYWYRQDPGQGLRLIYYSQIVNDFQKGDIAEGYSVSREKKESFPLTVTSAQKNPTAFYLCASSIEGTVDQPQHFGDGTRLSIL.

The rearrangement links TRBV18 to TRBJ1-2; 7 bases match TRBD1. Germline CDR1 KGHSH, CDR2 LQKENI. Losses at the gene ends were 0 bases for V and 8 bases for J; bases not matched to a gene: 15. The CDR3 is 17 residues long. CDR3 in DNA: TGTGCCAGCTCACCACCTAGCTGGGCGACAGGGAGAGAGGGCTACACCTTC. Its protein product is CASSPPSWATGREGYTF.

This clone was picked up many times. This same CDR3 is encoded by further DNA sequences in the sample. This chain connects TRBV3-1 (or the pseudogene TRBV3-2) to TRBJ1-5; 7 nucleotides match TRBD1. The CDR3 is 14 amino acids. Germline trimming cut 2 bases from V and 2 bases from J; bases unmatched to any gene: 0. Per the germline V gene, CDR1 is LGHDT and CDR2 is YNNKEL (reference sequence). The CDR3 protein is CASSQTGGNQPQHF. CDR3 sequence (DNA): TGTGCCAGCAGCCAAACAGGGGGCAATCAGCCCCAGCATTTT.

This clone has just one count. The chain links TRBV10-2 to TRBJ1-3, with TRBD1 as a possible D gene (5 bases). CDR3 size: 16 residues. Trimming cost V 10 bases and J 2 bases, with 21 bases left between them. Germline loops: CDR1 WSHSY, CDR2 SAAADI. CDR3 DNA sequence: TGCGCCACGAGGCTGACCGGGGGAGGCCCTGGAAACACCATATATTTT. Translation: CATRLTGGGPGNTIYF.

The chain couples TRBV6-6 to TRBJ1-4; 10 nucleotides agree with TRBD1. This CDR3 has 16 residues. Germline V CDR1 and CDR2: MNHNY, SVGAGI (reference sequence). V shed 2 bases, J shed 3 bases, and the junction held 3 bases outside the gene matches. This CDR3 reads CASSYLGQGANEKLFF. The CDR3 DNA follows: TGTGCCAGCAGTTACCTAGGACAGGGGGCTAATGAAAAACTGTTTTTT.

DNA for the CDR3: TGTGCCAGCAGCCCTACCGGGACAGGAAAAAAACGAACTGAAGCTTTCTTT. It specifies CASSPTGTGKKRTEAFF. The chain couples TRBV7-8 to TRBJ1-1; 8 bases agree with TRBD1. J gave up 5 bases and V 5 bases, and 16 bases lay outside the gene matches. From germline, CDR1 is SGHVS and CDR2 FQNEAQ. The CDR3 sequence is 17 residues long.

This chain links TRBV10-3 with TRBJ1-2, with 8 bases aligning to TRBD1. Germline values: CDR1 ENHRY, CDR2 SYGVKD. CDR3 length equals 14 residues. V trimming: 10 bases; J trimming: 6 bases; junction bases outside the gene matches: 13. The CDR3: CATKDTGGKHGYTF. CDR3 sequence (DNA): TGTGCCACGAAGGATACAGGGGGTAAACATGGCTACACCTTC.

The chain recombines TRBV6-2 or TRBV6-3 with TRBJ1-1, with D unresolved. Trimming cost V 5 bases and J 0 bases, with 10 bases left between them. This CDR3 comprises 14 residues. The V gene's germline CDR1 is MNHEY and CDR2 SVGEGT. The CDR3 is CASSDYSMNTEAFF. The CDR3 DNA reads TGTGCCAGCAGTGATTACTCCATGAACACTGAAGCTTTCTTT.

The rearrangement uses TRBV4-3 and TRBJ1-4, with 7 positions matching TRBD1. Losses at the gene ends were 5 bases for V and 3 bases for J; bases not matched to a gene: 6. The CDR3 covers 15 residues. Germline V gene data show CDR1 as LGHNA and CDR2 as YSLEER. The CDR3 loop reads CASSDQGGANEKLFF. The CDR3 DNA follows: TGCGCCAGCAGCGACCAGGGGGGAGCTAATGAAAAACTGTTTTTT.

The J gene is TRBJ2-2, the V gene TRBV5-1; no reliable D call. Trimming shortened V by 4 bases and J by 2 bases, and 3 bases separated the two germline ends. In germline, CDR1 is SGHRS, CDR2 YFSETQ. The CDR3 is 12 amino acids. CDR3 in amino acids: CASSLNTGELFF. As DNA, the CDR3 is TGCGCCAGCAGCCTAAACACCGGGGAGCTGTTTTTT.

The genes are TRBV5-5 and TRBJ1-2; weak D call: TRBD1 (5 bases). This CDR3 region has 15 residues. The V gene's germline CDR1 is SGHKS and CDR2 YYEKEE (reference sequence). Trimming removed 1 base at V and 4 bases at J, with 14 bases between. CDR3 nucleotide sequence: TGTGCCAGCAGCTTGTCTCGGGGGGTGAGCTATGGCTACACCTTC. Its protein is CASSLSRGVSYGYTF.

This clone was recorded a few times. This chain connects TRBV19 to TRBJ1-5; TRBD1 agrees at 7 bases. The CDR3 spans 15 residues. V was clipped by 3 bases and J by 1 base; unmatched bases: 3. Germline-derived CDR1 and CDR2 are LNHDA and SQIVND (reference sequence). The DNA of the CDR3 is TGTGCCAGTAGTATCGGGACAGTGAGCAATCAGCCCCAGCATTTT. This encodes CASSIGTVSNQPQHF.

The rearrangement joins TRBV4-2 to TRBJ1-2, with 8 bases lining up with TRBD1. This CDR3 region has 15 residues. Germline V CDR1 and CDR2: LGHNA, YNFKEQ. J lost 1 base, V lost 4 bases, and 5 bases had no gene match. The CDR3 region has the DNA TGTGCCAGCAGCCCCGGACAGGGAGGTAACTATGGCTACACCTTC. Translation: CASSPGQGGNYGYTF.

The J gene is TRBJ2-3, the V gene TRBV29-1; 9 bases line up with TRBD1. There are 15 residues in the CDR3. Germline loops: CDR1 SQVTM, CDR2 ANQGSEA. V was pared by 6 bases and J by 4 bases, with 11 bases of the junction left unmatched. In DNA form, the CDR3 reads TGCAGCGTCTTGTCGACCCGGGACAGGGCAGATACGCAGTATTTT. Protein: CSVLSTRDRADTQYF.

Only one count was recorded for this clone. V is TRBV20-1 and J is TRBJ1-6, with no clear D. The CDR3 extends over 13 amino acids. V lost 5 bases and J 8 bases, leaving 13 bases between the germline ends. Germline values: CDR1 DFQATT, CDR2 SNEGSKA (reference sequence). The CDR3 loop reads CSARGGSDSPLHF. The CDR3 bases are TGCAGTGCTCGTGGAGGGAGTGATTCACCCCTCCACTTT.

The CDR3 loop is CASSHPPGTTDTQYF. In nucleotides, the CDR3 is TGTGCCAGCAGCCACCCCCCGGGAACCACAGATACGCAGTATTTT. V is TRBV3-1 (or the pseudogene TRBV3-2) and J is TRBJ2-3; D possibly corresponds to TRBD2 (5 bases). CDR1 is LGHDT and CDR2 is YNNKEL in the germline V gene (reference sequence). V lost 3 bases and J 2 bases, leaving 12 bases between the germline ends. The CDR3 contains 15 residues.

The CDR3 coding sequence is TGTGCCAGCAGCGACCGACAGGGGGTTCGCGGCTACACCTTC. Translated: CASSDRQGVRGYTF. The V gene is TRBV7-9, the J gene TRBJ1-2; 9 bases map to TRBD1. This CDR3 is built from 14 residues. Trimming at V came to 5 bases and at J to 8 bases, leaving 9 bases not matched to a gene. Germline loops: CDR1 SEHNR, CDR2 FQNEAQ (reference sequence).

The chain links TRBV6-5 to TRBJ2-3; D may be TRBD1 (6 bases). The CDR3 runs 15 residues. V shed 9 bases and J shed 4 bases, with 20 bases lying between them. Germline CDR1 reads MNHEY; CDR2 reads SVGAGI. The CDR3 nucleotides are TGTGCCAGTCGGTTGGGGGCGATGTGGTCAGATACGCAGTATTTT. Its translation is CASRLGAMWSDTQYF.

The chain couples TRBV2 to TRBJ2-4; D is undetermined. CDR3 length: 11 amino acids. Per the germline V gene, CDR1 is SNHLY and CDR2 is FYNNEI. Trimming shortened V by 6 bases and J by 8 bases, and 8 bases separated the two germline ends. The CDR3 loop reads CASRSRDIQYF. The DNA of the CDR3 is TGTGCCAGCAGGAGTCGGGACATTCAGTACTTC.

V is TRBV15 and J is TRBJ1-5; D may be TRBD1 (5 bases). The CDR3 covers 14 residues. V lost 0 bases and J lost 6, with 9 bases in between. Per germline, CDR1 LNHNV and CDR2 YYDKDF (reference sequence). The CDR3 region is CATSRDRVFQPQHF. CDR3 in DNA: TGTGCCACCAGCAGAGACAGGGTTTTTCAGCCCCAGCATTTT.

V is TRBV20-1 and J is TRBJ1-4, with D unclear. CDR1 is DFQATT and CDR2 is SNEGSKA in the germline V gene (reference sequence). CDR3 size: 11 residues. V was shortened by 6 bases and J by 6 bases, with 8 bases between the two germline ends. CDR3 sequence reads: CSAGGYEKLFF. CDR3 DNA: TGCAGTGCGGGAGGGTATGAAAAACTGTTTTTT.

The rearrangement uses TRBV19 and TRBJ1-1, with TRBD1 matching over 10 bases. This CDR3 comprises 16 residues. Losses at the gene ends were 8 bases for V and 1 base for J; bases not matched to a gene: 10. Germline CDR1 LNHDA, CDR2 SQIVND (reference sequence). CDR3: CASHPGTGVGNTEAFF. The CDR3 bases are TGTGCCAGTCACCCCGGGACAGGGGTTGGGAACACTGAAGCTTTCTTT.

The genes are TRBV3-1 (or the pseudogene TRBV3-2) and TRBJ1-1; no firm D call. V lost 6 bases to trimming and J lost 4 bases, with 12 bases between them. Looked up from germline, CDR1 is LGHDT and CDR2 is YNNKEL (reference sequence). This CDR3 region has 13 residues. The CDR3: CASRPRGGTEAFF. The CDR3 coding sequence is TGTGCCAGCAGGCCCCGGGGAGGCACTGAAGCTTTCTTT.

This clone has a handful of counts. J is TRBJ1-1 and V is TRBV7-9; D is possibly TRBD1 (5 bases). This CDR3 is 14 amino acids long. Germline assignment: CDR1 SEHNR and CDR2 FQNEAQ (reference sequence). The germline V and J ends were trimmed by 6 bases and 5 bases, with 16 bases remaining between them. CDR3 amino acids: CASSNGGSRTEAFF. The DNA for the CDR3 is TGTGCCAGCAGTAACGGGGGTTCTCGGACTGAAGCTTTCTTT. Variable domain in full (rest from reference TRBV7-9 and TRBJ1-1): DTGVSQNPRHKITKRGQNVTFRCDPISEHNRLYWYRQTLGQGPEFLTYFQNEAQLEKSRLLSDRFSAERPKGSFSTLEIQRTEQGDSAMYLCASSNGGSRTEAFFGQGTRLTVV.

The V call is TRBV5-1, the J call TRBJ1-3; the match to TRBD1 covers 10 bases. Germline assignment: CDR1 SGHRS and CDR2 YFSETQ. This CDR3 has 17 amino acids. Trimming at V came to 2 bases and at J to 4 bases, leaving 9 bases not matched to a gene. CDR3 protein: CASSFGQGVESGNTIYF. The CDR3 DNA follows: TGCGCCAGCAGCTTTGGACAGGGGGTTGAATCAGGAAACACCATATATTTT.

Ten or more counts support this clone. The DNA of the CDR3 is TGTGCCAGCAGTGATCTACAGGGGGAGACAGATACGCAGTATTTT. It is translated as CASSDLQGETDTQYF. The chain employs TRBV25-1 and TRBJ2-3; 8 bases fit TRBD1. CDR1 and CDR2 from the germline V gene are MGHDK and SYGVNS. The CDR3 loop spans 15 amino acids. The trim removed 3 bases at V and 3 bases at J, leaving 5 bases unmatched.

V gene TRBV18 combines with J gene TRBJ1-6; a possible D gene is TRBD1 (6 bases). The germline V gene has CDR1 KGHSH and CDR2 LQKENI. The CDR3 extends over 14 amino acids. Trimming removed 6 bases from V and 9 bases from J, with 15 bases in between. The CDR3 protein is CASSEGGGISPLHF. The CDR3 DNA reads TGTGCCAGCTCCGAGGGGGGGGGAATTTCACCCCTCCACTTT.

CDR3 loop: CASSLGVGGSSQIPYF. Written as DNA, the CDR3 is TGCGCCAGCAGCTTAGGGGTCGGAGGGAGCTCACAGATCCCCTATTTT. The chain carries TRBV5-1 and TRBJ2-3; maybe TRBD2 (6 bases). Trimming took 2 bases from V and 15 from J, leaving 28 bases between them. The CDR3 has 16 amino acids. Germline assignment: CDR1 SGHRS and CDR2 YFSETQ.

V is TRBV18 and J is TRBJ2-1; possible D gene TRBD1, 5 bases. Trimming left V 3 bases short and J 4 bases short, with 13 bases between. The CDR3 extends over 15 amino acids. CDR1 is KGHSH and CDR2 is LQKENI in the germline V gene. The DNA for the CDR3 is TGTGCCAGCTCACCGCAGGGTCTGGGTTACAATGAGCAGTTCTTC. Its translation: CASSPQGLGYNEQFF. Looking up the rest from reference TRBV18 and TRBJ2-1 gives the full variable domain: NAGVMQNPRHLVRRRGQEARLRCSPMKGHSHVYWYRQLPEEGLKFMVYLQKENIIDESGMPKERFSAEFPKEGPSILRIQQVVRGDSAAYFCASSPQGLGYNEQFFGPGTRLTVL.